A single sample gave rise to the 20 T cell receptor beta chains below, sequenced in a study of response to subunit inactivated influenza vaccine. TCRdb analysed the RT-PCR reads with MiXCR anew, one entry per CDR3 protein. The data show 540,000 or so distinct CDR3 sequences, about an eighth seen once. The sequencing here drew on PBMCs from blood, taken roughly 45 days after vaccination. The source is a man aged 50 to 59 who received an inactivated influenza vaccine.

This clonotype was counted a few times. The CDR3 region has the DNA TGTGCCAGCAGTGAAGGGCTAACTAGCACAGATACGCAGTATTTT. As protein: CASSEGLTSTDTQYF. The V and J genes are TRBV6-1 and TRBJ2-3, with D hard to call. The CDR3 covers 15 residues. The ends were cut back, 1 base at V and 0 bases at J, with 8 bases in the middle. Per the germline V gene, CDR1 is MNHNS and CDR2 is SASEGT.

In its sample, this clonotype was seen a few times. This chain links TRBV15 with TRBJ2-1; D remains unclear. The ends were cut back, 1 base at V and 1 base at J, with 8 bases in the middle. CDR3 length equals 15 residues. Germline-derived CDR1 and CDR2 are LNHNV and YYDKDF (reference sequence). In DNA, the CDR3 is TGTGCCACCAGCAGAGCGAGGTGGTCCTACAATGAGCAGTTCTTC. This sequence encodes CATSRARWSYNEQFF. The whole variable domain, filled in from reference TRBV15 and TRBJ2-1, reads DAMVIQNPRYQVTQFGKPVTLSCSQTLNHNVMYWYQQKSSQAPKLLFHYYDKDFNNEADTPDNFQSRRPNTSFCFLDIRSPGLGDTAMYLCATSRARWSYNEQFFGPGTRLTVL.

This clonotype was counted between two and nine times. The chain recombines TRBV5-1 with TRBJ2-3; 9 bases are shared with TRBD2. The V segment lost 0 bases and the J segment 1 base; nucleotides outside the gene matches: 3. Germline V CDR1 and CDR2: SGHRS, YFSETQ. There are 16 residues in the CDR3. DNA for the CDR3: TGCGCCAGCAGCTTGGCCCTAGCGGGGCGCACAGATACGCAGTATTTT. Its protein is CASSLALAGRTDTQYF.

This clonotype occurred a few times. The chain couples TRBV7-2 to TRBJ1-6, with 8 bases matching TRBD1. In germline, CDR1 is SGHTA, CDR2 FQGNSA. This CDR3 region has 16 residues. V shed 4 bases and J 5 bases; nucleotides not matched to a gene: 7. The CDR3 DNA is TGTGCCAGCAGCTCGGGGGGGACAGGAAATAATTCACCCCTCCACTTT. This translates into CASSSGGTGNNSPLHF.

At least ten counts were recorded for this clonotype. The chain is built from TRBV28 and TRBJ2-3; 10 nucleotides line up with TRBD1. This CDR3 region has 17 residues. Germline V gives CDR1 MDHEN, CDR2 SYDVKM. J was trimmed by 1 base and V by 4 bases; bases with no gene match: 8. DNA of the CDR3: TGTGCCAGCAGTTATCCCCGGGACAGGGGTCGCACAGATACGCAGTATTTT. This encodes CASSYPRDRGRTDTQYF.

At least ten counts were recorded for this clonotype. J is TRBJ1-5 and V is TRBV12-3 or TRBV12-4; 9 bases line up with TRBD1. V was pared by 4 bases and J by 6 bases, with 1 base of the junction left unmatched. This CDR3 contains 13 residues. The CDR3 coding sequence is TGTGCCAGCAGTTGGACAGGGGTTCAGCCCCAGCATTTT. It encodes CASSWTGVQPQHF.

The V and J genes are TRBV6-5 and TRBJ1-2; D gene ambiguous. V shed 0 bases and J shed 3 bases, with 8 bases lying between them. This CDR3 comprises 14 residues. Germline lookup yields CDR1 MNHEY and CDR2 SVGAGI. The CDR3 here is CASSYSRKDYGYTF. CDR3 bases: TGTGCCAGCAGTTACTCGCGGAAGGACTATGGCTACACCTTC.

This clonotype showed up many times. The chain carries TRBV12-3 or TRBV12-4 and TRBJ1-5, with D perhaps TRBD1 (5 bases). CDR3 length: 14 amino acids. Trimming shortened V by 3 bases and J by 4 bases, and 10 bases separated the two germline ends. The CDR3 is CASSFPGGNQPQHF. The CDR3 DNA reads as TGTGCCAGCAGTTTTCCGGGGGGAAATCAGCCCCAGCATTTT.

In its sample, this clonotype was seen once. The V gene is TRBV6-2 or TRBV6-3, the J gene TRBJ2-6; 11 nucleotides align to TRBD1. Germline V gene sequence: CDR1 MNHEY, CDR2 SVGEGT. Germline trimming cut 5 bases from V and 2 bases from J; bases unmatched to any gene: 5. CDR3 length: 17 residues. CDR3 loop: CASSPGQGDPGANVLTF. The CDR3 coding sequence is TGTGCCAGCAGTCCGGGACAGGGGGACCCTGGGGCCAACGTCCTGACTTTC.

This clonotype has ten or more counts. The rearrangement uses TRBV7-2 and TRBJ2-1; 15 nucleotides agree with TRBD2. The CDR3 totals 15 residues. J gave up 9 bases and V 2 bases, and 2 bases lay outside the gene matches. In germline, CDR1 is SGHTA, CDR2 FQGNSA. In nucleotides, the CDR3 is TGTGCCAGCAGCTTACAGGGACTAGCGGGAGGTGAGCAGTTCTTC. The encoded protein is CASSLQGLAGGEQFF.

The chain is built from TRBV4-3 and TRBJ2-7; 8 nucleotides match TRBD2. J lost 1 base, V lost 0 bases, and 14 bases had no gene match. The CDR3 loop spans 19 amino acids. Germline V gives CDR1 LGHNA, CDR2 YSLEER. For the CDR3, the DNA is TGCGCCAGCAGCCAAGATCGAGCCGGAGCGGGAGCAAGGTCCTACGAGCAGTACTTC. Protein product: CASSQDRAGAGARSYEQYF.

With respect to this clonotype: A read error may explain this, as a much larger clone is one base away. The rearrangement joins TRBV6-2 or TRBV6-3 to TRBJ2-2, with TRBD1 identical over 8 bases. The V gene end was trimmed by 5 bases and the J gene end by 2 bases; junction bases not matched to a gene: 13. The CDR3 contains 18 residues. The V gene's germline CDR1 is MNHEY and CDR2 SVGEGT. This chain's CDR3 is CASSDHPRQGPNTGELFF. The CDR3 DNA reads TGTGCCAGCAGTGATCACCCGCGACAGGGGCCCAACACCGGGGAGCTGTTTTTT.

This clonotype has a count of ten or more. This chain uses TRBV28 with TRBJ2-3; D may be TRBD1 (5 bases). Germline CDR1 is MDHEN and CDR2 is SYDVKM. This CDR3 region has 13 residues. V was shortened by 5 bases and J by 2 bases, with 8 bases between the two germline ends. The CDR3 spells CASSRQNTDTQYF. The CDR3 DNA reads TGTGCCAGCAGTAGACAGAACACAGATACGCAGTATTTT.

There are a few counts of this clonotype. The gene calls are TRBV27 and TRBJ2-1; TRBD2 aligns across 7 bases. CDR3 size: 17 residues. V was pared by 6 bases and J by 9 bases, with 20 bases of the junction left unmatched. Germline loops: CDR1 MNHEY, CDR2 SMNVEV (reference sequence). This CDR3 is CASRSYQMGRTGGEQFF. The CDR3 bases are TGTGCCAGCAGATCCTATCAAATGGGACGCACGGGGGGTGAGCAGTTCTTC.

The gene calls are TRBV5-8 and TRBJ2-7; unclear D gene. V gave up 1 base and J gave up 0 bases, with 11 bases separating them. The germline CDR1 and CDR2 sequences are SGHTS and YDEGEE. This CDR3 spans 15 amino acids. This CDR3 reads CASSLSAGFSYEQYF. The CDR3 region has the DNA TGTGCCAGCAGCTTGAGTGCAGGTTTCTCCTACGAGCAGTACTTC.

CDR3 nucleotides: TGTGCCACCAAAGACAGGGTAAGAGGGACGCAGTATTTT. Amino acids: CATKDRVRGTQYF. The J gene is TRBJ2-3, the V gene TRBV24-1; 7 nucleotides match TRBD1. CDR1 is KGHDR, CDR2 SFDVKD, per germline. The CDR3 runs to 13 residues. Trimming took 8 bases from V and 9 from J; bases not matched to a gene: 10.

The CDR3 region is CSAVERGIANTEAFF. In nucleotides, the CDR3 is TGCAGTGCGGTGGAGAGGGGGATCGCGAACACTGAAGCTTTCTTT. The rearrangement joins TRBV20-1 to TRBJ1-1, with D maybe TRBD1 (6 bases). Trimming took 6 bases from V and 1 from J, leaving 18 bases between them. In germline, CDR1 is DFQATT, CDR2 SNEGSKA (reference sequence). This CDR3 region has 15 residues.

This clonotype was seen a handful of times. This CDR3 is CASKDRQGLYIQYF. The CDR3 DNA reads as TGTGCCAGCAAAGACAGACAGGGTCTCTACATTCAGTACTTC. The chain is built from TRBV2 and TRBJ2-4; 7 nucleotides align to TRBD1. The V gene's germline CDR1 is SNHLY and CDR2 FYNNEI. CDR3 length: 14 residues. With V trimmed by 7 bases and J by 8 bases, 11 bases remained unmatched.

The chain employs TRBV12-3 or TRBV12-4 and TRBJ2-2; the match to TRBD1 covers 9 bases. The V segment lost 3 bases and the J segment 6 bases; nucleotides outside the gene matches: 2. The CDR3 is 14 amino acids. The CDR3 DNA sequence: TGTGCCAGCAGTTTCCGACAGGGGGCCGGGGAGCTGTTTTTT. Its translation: CASSFRQGAGELFF.

This clonotype was picked up many times. The CDR3 loop is CASSQDNNSGNTIYF. In DNA, the CDR3 is TGCGCCAGCAGCCAAGATAACAACTCTGGAAACACCATATATTTT. This sequence joins TRBV4-1 and TRBJ1-3; no clear D. The CDR3 consists of 15 residues. The V end was cut by 0 bases, the J end by 0 bases, with 6 bases between. CDR1 is MGHRA and CDR2 is YSYEKL in the germline V gene.